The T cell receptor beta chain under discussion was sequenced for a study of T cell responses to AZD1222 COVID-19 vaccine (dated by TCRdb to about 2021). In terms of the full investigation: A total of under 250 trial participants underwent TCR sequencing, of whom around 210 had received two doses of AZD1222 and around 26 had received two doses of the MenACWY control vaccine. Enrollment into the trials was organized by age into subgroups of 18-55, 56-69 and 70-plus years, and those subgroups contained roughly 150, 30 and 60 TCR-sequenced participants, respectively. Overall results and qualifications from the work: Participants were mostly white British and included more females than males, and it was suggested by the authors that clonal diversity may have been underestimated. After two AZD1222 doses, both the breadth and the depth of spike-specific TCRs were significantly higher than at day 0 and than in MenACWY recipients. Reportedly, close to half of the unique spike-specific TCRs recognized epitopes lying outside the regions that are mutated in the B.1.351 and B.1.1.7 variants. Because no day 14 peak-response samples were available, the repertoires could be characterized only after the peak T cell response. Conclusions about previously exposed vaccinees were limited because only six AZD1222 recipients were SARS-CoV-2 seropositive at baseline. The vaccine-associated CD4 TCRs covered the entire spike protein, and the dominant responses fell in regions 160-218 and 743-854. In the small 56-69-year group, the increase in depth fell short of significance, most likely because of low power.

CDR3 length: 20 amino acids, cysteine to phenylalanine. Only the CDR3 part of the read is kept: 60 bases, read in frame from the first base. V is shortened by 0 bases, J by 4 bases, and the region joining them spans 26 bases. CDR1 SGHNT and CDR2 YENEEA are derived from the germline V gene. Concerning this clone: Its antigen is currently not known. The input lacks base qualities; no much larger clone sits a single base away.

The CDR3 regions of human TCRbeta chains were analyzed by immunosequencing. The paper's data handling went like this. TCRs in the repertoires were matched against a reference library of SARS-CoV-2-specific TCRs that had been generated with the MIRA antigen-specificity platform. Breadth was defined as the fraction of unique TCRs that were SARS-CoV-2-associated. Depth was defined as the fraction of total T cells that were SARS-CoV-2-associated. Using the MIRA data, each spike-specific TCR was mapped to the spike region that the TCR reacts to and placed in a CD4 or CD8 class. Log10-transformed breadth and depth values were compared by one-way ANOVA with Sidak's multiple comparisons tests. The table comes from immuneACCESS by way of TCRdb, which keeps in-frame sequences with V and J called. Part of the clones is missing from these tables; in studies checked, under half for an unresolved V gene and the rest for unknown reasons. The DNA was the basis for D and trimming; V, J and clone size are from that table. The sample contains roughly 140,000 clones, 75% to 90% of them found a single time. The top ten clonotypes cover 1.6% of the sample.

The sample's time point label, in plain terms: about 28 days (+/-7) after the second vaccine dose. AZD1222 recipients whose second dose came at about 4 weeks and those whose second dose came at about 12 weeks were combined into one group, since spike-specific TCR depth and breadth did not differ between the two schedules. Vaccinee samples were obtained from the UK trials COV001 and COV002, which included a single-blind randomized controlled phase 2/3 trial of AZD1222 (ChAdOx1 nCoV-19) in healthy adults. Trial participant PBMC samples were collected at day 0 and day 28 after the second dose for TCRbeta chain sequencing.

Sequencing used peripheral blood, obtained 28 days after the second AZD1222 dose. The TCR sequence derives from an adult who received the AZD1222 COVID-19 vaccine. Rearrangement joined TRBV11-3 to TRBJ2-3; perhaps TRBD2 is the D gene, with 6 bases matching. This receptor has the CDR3 CASSLDGFGSTDQIADTQYF. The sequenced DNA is TGTGCCAGCAGCTTAGACGGTTTCGGGAGTACCGACCAAATTGCAGATACGCAGTATTTT.